This T cell receptor beta chain is drawn from a study of T cells in localized non-small cell lung cancer. General study points: There was higher T cell clonality in uninvolved adjacent lung than in tumor, and it was highest there. Appearance in adjacent lung was seen for a median 57 of the top 100 tumor clones. Overall survival was longer when the density of T cells in the blood was higher. Since sequencing was restricted to only one region of the tumor, intratumor heterogeneity remains a possibility.

On this clone: Its target is not known.

Using immunoSEQ multiplex PCR, the repertoire was profiled, and TCRdb retains in-frame clones only, with some absent. Here the sample spans fewer than 25,000 clones, 75% to 95% being singletons. Germline CDR1 is LNHDA and CDR2 is SQIVND (reference sequence). The CDR3 consists of 15 residues. V lost 6 bases and J lost 2, with 14 bases in between. This receptor was taken from a male donor at least 60 years old with stage I squamous cell lung carcinoma. The V gene is TRBV19, the J gene TRBJ1-3; no firm D call. The source was peripheral blood, collected before any cancer treatment. DNA for the CDR3: TGTGCCAGTAGCACGCGGGGAGTAGCTGGAAACACCATATATTTT. Translated: CASSTRGVAGNTIYF.